A selection of T cell receptor beta chains follows, all from one sample in a study of molecular identifiers for immune sequencing clone quantification. MiXCR, run by TCRdb on the PCR reads, gives a single entry per CDR3 protein. The table lists about half a million distinct CDR3 sequences, 20% to 25% of them singletons. The specimen was naive CD8+ T cells from blood, with Jurkat cell RNA spiked in. All receptors come from a human donor in good health. Some libraries in this study had Jurkat cell RNA spiked in. Both conserved end residues are part of each CDR3. Each record gives: V gene, J gene, clone size, D gene, CDR3 DNA, CDR3 protein. A D gene is named only where the DNA matches it firmly. Not every row has a clone size; where given, it reads once, few, many or a size class.

TRBV20-1	TRBJ1-6	few	-	TGCAGTGCTAGAGATTTGGGAGCCAGGGGTAATTCACCCCTCCACTTT	CSARDLGARGNSPLHF
TRBV7-2	TRBJ2-3	many	TRBD2	TGTGCCAGCACCCCGGGGAGAGCGGGGGGACTCACAGATACGCAGTATTTT	CASTPGRAGGLTDTQYF
TRBV3-1	TRBJ2-6	few	TRBD1	TGTGCCAGCAGCCAGCATTTGGCGGGACAGGTGGGCTCTGGGGCCAACGTCCTGACTTTC	CASSQHLAGQVGSGANVLTF
TRBV15	TRBJ1-5	-	-	TGTGCCACCAGCATAAGAGGTGGGGTCCATCAGCCCCAGCATTTT	CATSIRGGVHQPQHF
TRBV3-1	TRBJ2-3	-	-	TGTGCCGGCAGCCTTAAGACAGATACGCAGTATTTT	CAGSLKTDTQYF
TRBV10-2	TRBJ1-5	many	-	TGCGCCAGCCGAAACGGCGGGTTGGGTCAGCCCCAGCATTTT	CASRNGGLGQPQHF
TRBV12-3/TRBV12-4	TRBJ1-1	many	TRBD1	TGTGCCAGCAGTTTAAAGACAGGGCGAATGAACACTGAAGCTTTCTTT	CASSLKTGRMNTEAFF
TRBV29-1	TRBJ2-7	many	TRBD2	TGCAGCGTTGAGTTTAGTCTAGCGGGGAACACCTACGAGCAGTACTTC	CSVEFSLAGNTYEQYF
TRBV20-1	TRBJ2-3	few	TRBD2	TGCAGTGCTAGATCCGGACTAGCGGGTTTTCTTGCTAGCACAGATACGCAGTATTTT	CSARSGLAGFLASTDTQYF
TRBV18	TRBJ1-1	-	-	TGTGCCAGCTCACCCGGTCCCCACCGCATGAACACTGAAGCTTTCTTT	CASSPGPHRMNTEAFF
TRBV4-1	TRBJ2-3	many	-	TGCGCCAGCAGCCAATGGGCAGACAAAACAGATACGCAGTATTTT	CASSQWADKTDTQYF
TRBV4-1	TRBJ1-1	-	TRBD1	TGCGCCAGCAGCCAGGACAGGGCCCTGAACACTGAAGCTTTCTTT	CASSQDRALNTEAFF
TRBV30	TRBJ2-3	few	-	TGTGCCTGGAGTGTAGGCCAGTCCACAGATACGCAGTATTTT	CAWSVGQSTDTQYF
TRBV7-7	TRBJ2-2	many	TRBD1	TGTGCCAGCAGCCCCGGGACAGAATTAACCGGGGAGCTGTTTTTT	CASSPGTELTGELFF
TRBV15	TRBJ1-3	few	-	TGTGCCACCAGTAGCGGAAGCTCTGGAAACACCATATATTTT	CATSSGSSGNTIYF
TRBV11-2	TRBJ2-7	-	-	TGTGCCAGCAGCTCTCTCTTTGTTCACGGAGCCTACGAGCAGTACTTC	CASSSLFVHGAYEQYF
TRBV20-1	TRBJ1-1	few	-	TGCAGTGCTAGACCACCGGGTGGCGGAGCTGAAGCTTTCTTT	CSARPPGGGAEAFF
TRBV6-1	TRBJ1-4	many	-	TGTGCCAGCAGGAGCCCCGACAGTTCACCGAATGAAAAACTGTTTTTT	CASRSPDSSPNEKLFF
TRBV24-1	TRBJ2-2	few	TRBD1	TGTGCCACCAGTGATTTTTCCCCTCGGACAGGGTCGAGCACCGGGGAGCTGTTTTTT	CATSDFSPRTGSSTGELFF
TRBV19	TRBJ2-7	many	-	TGTGCCAGCAGTGCGGGACAGACCTACGAGCAGTACTTC	CASSAGQTYEQYF
TRBV20-1	TRBJ1-1	many	-	TGCAGTGCTAGAGAGGGGAGCACTGAAGCTTTCTTT	CSAREGSTEAFF
TRBV30	TRBJ2-1	many	-	TGTGCCTGGAGTCAGGGGCTAGCGGAGGTCAATGAGCAGTTCTTC	CAWSQGLAEVNEQFF
TRBV6-2/TRBV6-3	TRBJ2-7	many	-	TGTGCCAGCAGTTACTCGGGGGTAACCTACGAGCAGTACTTC	CASSYSGVTYEQYF
TRBV29-1	TRBJ1-1	many	-	TGCAGCGTTGACGACAGCTTGAACACTGAAGCTTTCTTT	CSVDDSLNTEAFF
TRBV12-3/TRBV12-4	TRBJ2-1	-	TRBD2	TGTGCCAGCAGGCGGACTAGCGGGGGGGCGTATGAGCAGTTCTTC	CASRRTSGGAYEQFF
TRBV2	TRBJ2-7	few	-	TGTGCCAGCAGTCACACCGGGACCGGCTCCTACGAGCAGTACTTC	CASSHTGTGSYEQYF
TRBV18	TRBJ2-6	-	TRBD1	TGTGCCAGCTCACCACCCGGGACAGGGGTAGTTAGGTACCCCTCTGGGGCCAACGTCCTGACTTTC	CASSPPGTGVVRYPSGANVLTF
TRBV6-2/TRBV6-3	TRBJ2-5	few	TRBD2	TGTGCCAGCAGTTACAAGACTAGCGGGGGCCAAGAGACCCAGTACTTC	CASSYKTSGGQETQYF
TRBV7-9	TRBJ2-7	many	-	TGTGCCAGCAGCTTACTCAACGCCGGGCCCGGGGGCTACGAGCAGTACTTC	CASSLLNAGPGGYEQYF
TRBV19	TRBJ1-1	few	TRBD1	TGTGCCAGTACATCCCCCGACAGGGGGAACACTGAAGCTTTCTTT	CASTSPDRGNTEAFF
TRBV20-1	TRBJ1-1	many	-	TGCAGTGCTAGCCCAGGGTTAACTGAAGCTTTCTTT	CSASPGLTEAFF
TRBV6-1	TRBJ1-5	few	TRBD1	TGTGCCAGTCGCCTGACAGGGGATAGCAATCAGCCCCAGCATTTT	CASRLTGDSNQPQHF
TRBV6-5	TRBJ2-5	few	-	TGTGCCAGCTCGGGGGACGGAGAAGAGACCCAGTACTTC	CASSGDGEETQYF
TRBV6-2/TRBV6-3	TRBJ2-2	many	TRBD1	TGTGCCAGCAGTTACCCAGGGGGAATGAACACCGGGGAGCTGTTTTTT	CASSYPGGMNTGELFF
TRBV30	TRBJ2-5	many	-	TGTGCCTGGATAAGTGCTTCAACAGAGACCCAGTACTTC	CAWISASTETQYF